This T cell receptor beta chain was observed in a study of cytomegalovirus exposure and HLA in healthy donors listed by TCRdb under 2017. About the full investigation: An earlier analysis of several hundred of the donors reported 276 Gb of sequence data and 117 million unique TCR beta sequences obtained from 180 million or so T cells. About 300 gigabases of sequencing data and tens of millions of unique TCR sequences made up an early release that covered fewer than 650 HLA-typed donors. Of the roughly 400 genotyped donors, more than 75% were placed in the genetic ancestry cluster associated with self-reported Caucasian donors. The study aimed to test whether signatures of past pathogen exposure could be identified by cataloging public T cell receptors. The study used immunosequencing to profile the T cell repertoires of approximately 630 subjects and linked those repertoires to cytomegalovirus serostatus. In addition to the first cohort of hundreds of subjects, a separate validation cohort of approximately 130 different subjects was used. To predict cytomegalovirus infection status, the study brought together high-throughput TCR immunosequencing, statistical association of individual TCRs with disease status, and machine learning. A later analysis re-examined previously published TCR beta repertoires from about 670 donors and added high-resolution HLA genotyping to investigate patterns of TCR occurrence. Rather than drawing on any new phenotypic data, the later analysis identified candidate immune exposures from TCR beta sequences and the way those sequences occurred across donors. An earlier analysis of approximately 640 of the donors applied high-throughput TCR beta sequencing to assess whether each TCR beta V gene segment acted as functional or pseudogenic. Donor age, sex, ethnicity and CMV serostatus were compiled together with the repertoire data. Genome-wide SNP genotypes for about 60% of the 666 donors were used in a later genetic analysis, which treated that subset as a discovery cohort. All discovery cohort repertoires had been generated on a single sequencing platform. HLA typing included class I and class II loci at four-digit resolution. Typing coverage differed by locus: A, B, C, DRB1 and DQB1 were typed in roughly 620-630 donors, DQA1 in approximately 520, DPA1 in some 570, and DPB1 in just under 480. Four to six DR-DQ haplotypes were handled as single units for association and clustering, since linkage in the cohort was strong. On average, 235,054 unique TCR beta nucleotide sequences were sequenced per donor among 398 genotyped donors of the cohort, with roughly 18% of those sequences being non-productive. Broad study findings and their caveats: Correlated functional status among segregating V segments might be attributable to linkage disequilibrium, but an unknown experimental factor could not be ruled out. According to a later genetic analysis, donors in an Asian-associated ancestry cluster had fewer N-insertions in productive TCRs than the roughly 700-donor mean. A later analysis found that most CMV-associated TCR beta chains appeared HLA-restricted, with HLA associations seemingly driven largely by CMV exposure. A further reported finding was that TCR beta sequences accurately predicted the HLA-A and HLA-B alleles for most subjects in the first cohort. A cluster of highly shared sequence variants was judged likely to be a technical artifact of the sequencing pipeline. At a false discovery rate of 0.05, a later analysis linked fewer than 20,000 TCR beta sequences to specific HLA alleles. The presence/absence analyses assumed that sequencing depth was roughly uniform across donors, and that assumption may not be true. Strong co-occurrence of HLA alleles, especially DR and DQ, made assigning TCR associations to individual alleles difficult. In vitro tests confirmed that a few of the cytomegalovirus-associated TCR beta chains recognize cytomegalovirus antigens. Cytomegalovirus status was reported to be diagnosed by the classifier with high specificity and sensitivity in both the original and validation cohorts. In a later analysis, HLA-associated TCR beta chains were found to be more clonally expanded and to have lower generation probabilities than equally common non-associated chains. Because counts were too low, approximately 15 rarely observed V segments, including chromosome 9 orphons, were excluded from the earlier analysis of 587 of the donors. Some IMGT-functional V segments, including TRBV6-2 and TRBV6-3, could not be told apart with the 87-base-pair reads, so those segments were excluded. V-gene and J-gene trimming of TCR beta chains was associated with a missense DCLRE1C variant in a later genetic analysis, and the association was replicated in an independent cohort. The authors suggested that the approach could potentially be extended to other disease states and immunological phenotypes. For the cohort, immune exposure information was limited to CMV serostatus. An earlier analysis of approximately 590 of the donors showed that most TCR beta V segments appeared in productive rearrangements either about 87% or about 30% of the time, which broadly matched IMGT annotations. Several of the top co-occurrence clusters appeared to be linked to parvovirus B19, influenza, CMV and Epstein-Barr virus, according to a later analysis. While some public TCRs were present in many individuals, most TCR sequences turned up only very rarely across donors. A total of about 180 TCR beta chains were listed by the study as associated with cytomegalovirus. Because HLA typing was missing for some donors at each locus, association tests included only the typed subset. Only TCR beta chains were sequenced in this cohort, and the absence of alpha or paired-chain data limited detectable features. According to a later analysis, TCR association rates differed among HLA loci, with DRB1 alleles showing the most associated TCRs and HLA-C alleles showing the fewest.

CDR1 is given as SEHNR and CDR2 as FQNEAQ, both from the germline V gene (reference sequence). Trimming at the junction amounts to 5 bases on V and 7 bases on J, and the germline ends lie 23 bases apart. Inclusive of the bounding cysteine and phenylalanine, the CDR3 is 17 residues long. This entry keeps only the CDR3 DNA: 51 bases, framed from base 1. Only a few counts were recorded for this clone. Its target antigen remains unknown. Within one base of it there is no much larger clone, and no base qualities were kept. Library generation was performed with the immunoSEQ multiplex PCR assay. A mixture of 60 forward primers for TCR Vbeta segments and 13 reverse primers for TCR Jbeta segments was used in the multiplex PCR. The CDR3 region of rearranged TCR beta genes was amplified from genomic DNA by a multiplex PCR assay. On the Illumina HiSeq System, the amplified TCR beta libraries were sequenced as 87-base-pair reads. Per the source publication's procedure: Across the 666 repertoires, a later analysis counted some 80 million unique TCR beta chains, 9.5 million to 13 million of which were shared by at least two donors. To remove PCR and sequencing errors, raw reads were error-corrected and collapsed into unique sequences using a nearest-neighbor algorithm that merged closely related sequences. Alignment of CDR3 sequences to IMGT reference sequences was used to assign V, D and J gene segments. For a sequence to be retained, at least a six-nucleotide match to both a V gene segment and a J gene segment was required. Rearrangements were called productive when the CDR3 lacked stop codons and stayed in frame with V and J; all others were non-productive. CDR3 was defined according to IMGT convention as the region running from the second conserved V-encoded cysteine to the conserved J-encoded phenylalanine. The earlier analysis of about 640 of the donors excluded any sequence lacking an unambiguous match to a single V gene segment. An earlier analysis of 450 to 650 of the donors called V segments functional above 56.7% productive rearrangements and segregating when the between-donor standard deviation exceeded 5%. To diagnose cytomegalovirus status from the catalog of TCR beta chain sequences, a statistical classification framework was built. V and J gene assignment, in a later analysis, came from comparing TCR nucleotide sequences with IMGT/GENE-DB human TR gene sequences. A later analysis assigned CDR3 sequences and most-parsimonious VDJ recombination scenarios with the TCRdist pipeline. In a later analysis, each TCR beta chain was defined by its CDR3 amino acid sequence together with its V-gene family, and reads without a unique V-gene family were excluded. To address suspected cross-contamination and a sequencing artifact, a later analysis removed approximately 590 highly shared, low-generation-probability nucleotide sequences. In a later analysis, a clonal expansion index for each public chain was calculated from normalized within-repertoire ranks of inferred template counts. In a later analysis, generation probabilities were computed with a VDJ recombination model fitted to out-of-frame rearrangements, and the resulting probabilities were checked against IGoR. A later analysis scored TCR-TCR, TCR-HLA and TCR-CMV co-occurrence with hypergeometric tests, applying a repertoire-size bias correction to TCR pairs. To estimate false discovery rates, a later analysis permuted the HLA or CMV assignments 20 times. In a later analysis, co-occurring TCRs were grouped using DBSCAN, with TCRdist sequence similarity added in when clustering inside HLA-allele-positive subsets. For co-occurrence clustering, repertoires with fewer than 30,000 or more than 120,000 public chains were excluded, along with roughly 5 repertoires with anomalous nucleotide sharing. The clones in this table, taken by TCRdb from immuneACCESS, are in-frame only. Not every clone is retained; where verified, under half of the shortfall comes from an unresolved V gene, and the cause of the rest is unknown. The V and J calls and clone size are taken from that table; D and trimming were inferred from the DNA. The sample contains 120,000 or so clones, 81% of them found a single time. Around 4% of the sample belongs to the ten largest clones.

In total, fewer than 750 healthy bone marrow donors made up the cohort. At the time of sampling, every cohort member was nominally healthy, though immune exposures that went unrecorded were likely present. The donor tested CMV seropositive and was one of the 289 seropositive cohort members. A peripheral blood sample was provided by each donor, and peripheral blood mononuclear cells were used for TCR beta sequencing. Genomic DNA extraction from the blood cell samples was performed with the Qiagen DNeasy Blood Extraction Kit. Here the chain combines TRBV7-9 and TRBJ2-2; a tentative D match to TRBD2 spans 6 bases. The clonotype was recovered from a man younger than 30 in good health and CMV-seropositive. The sample comprised PBMCs. The base sequence is TGTGCCAGCAGCGGATATGGACAACTGGGGGAGGTCGGGGAGCTGTTTTTT. Translation gives CASSGYGQLGEVGELFF.